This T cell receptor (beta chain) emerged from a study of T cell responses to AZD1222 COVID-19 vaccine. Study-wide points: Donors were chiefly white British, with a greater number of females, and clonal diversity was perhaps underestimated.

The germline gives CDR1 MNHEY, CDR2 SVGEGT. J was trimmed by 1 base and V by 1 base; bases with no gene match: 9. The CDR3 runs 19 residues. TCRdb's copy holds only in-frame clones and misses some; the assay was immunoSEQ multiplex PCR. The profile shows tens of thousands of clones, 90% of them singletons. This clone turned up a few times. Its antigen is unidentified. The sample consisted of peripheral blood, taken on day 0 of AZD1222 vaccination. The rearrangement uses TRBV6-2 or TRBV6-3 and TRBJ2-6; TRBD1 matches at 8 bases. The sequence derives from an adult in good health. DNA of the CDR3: TGTGCCAGCAGTTACTTTGGGACAGGTGGTGTTTCTGGGGCCAACGTCCTGACTTTC. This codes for CASSYFGTGGVSGANVLTF.